These 4 T cell receptor beta chains share one sample of origin, sequenced in a study of blood T cell repertoires in COVID-19. Generated by immunoSEQ multiplex PCR, the TCRdb table keeps only in-frame clones and is missing some. Seen here are 150,000 or so clones, roughly 80% observed once, and the top ten hold 12%. The specimen was PBMCs or T cells enriched from blood (not recorded which). The receptors were sampled from a man aged 45-60 years who had recovered from COVID-19.

The rearrangement links TRBV5-1 to TRBJ2-1, with no clear D. Between the trimmed V and J ends, which lost 3 bases and 5 bases, there was a span of 12 bases. Germline lookup yields CDR1 SGHRS and CDR2 YFSETQ. The CDR3 runs to 14 residues. CDR3: CASSSRLGDNEQFF. As DNA, the CDR3 is TGCGCCAGCAGCTCCCGGCTGGGCGACAATGAGCAGTTCTTC.

The chain carries TRBV11-2 and TRBJ1-3, with 8 positions matching TRBD1. From germline, CDR1 is SGHAT and CDR2 FQNNGV. This CDR3 is 17 amino acids long. Trimming cost V 5 bases and J 0 bases; bases outside gene matches: 9. The CDR3 nucleotides are TGTGCCAGCAGCCCCCGACAGGGGCCTCGCTCTGGAAACACCATATATTTT. It yields the protein CASSPRQGPRSGNTIYF. Filled out from reference TRBV11-2 and TRBJ1-3, the complete variable domain reads EAGVAQSPRYKIIEKRQSVAFWCNPISGHATLYWYQQILGQGPKLLIQFQNNGVVDDSQLPKDRFSAERLKGVDSTLKIQPAKLEDSAVYLCASSPRQGPRSGNTIYFGEGSWLTVV.

This clone was seen more than once but under ten times. This CDR3 is also generated by other DNA sequences in the sample. The chain uses TRBV11-2 and TRBJ2-1, with 8 bases identical to TRBD2. V gave up 0 bases and J gave up 3 bases; unmatched junction bases: 7. The length of the CDR3 is 17 residues. Germline values: CDR1 SGHAT, CDR2 FQNNGV. This chain's CDR3 is CASSLDLGLAGYNEQFF. The CDR3 coding sequence is TGTGCCAGCAGCTTAGATCTAGGGCTAGCGGGCTACAATGAGCAGTTCTTC.

This rearrangement joins TRBV7-9 to TRBJ2-7, with 7 bases fitting TRBD1. This CDR3 comprises 16 residues. Germline-derived CDR1 and CDR2 are SEHNR and FQNEAQ (reference sequence). The V gene end was trimmed by 5 bases and the J gene end by 1 base; junction bases not matched to a gene: 11. CDR3 bases: TGTGCCAGCAGCCAAGACGACAGGGTCCCTTCCTACGAGCAGTACTTC. Translation: CASSQDDRVPSYEQYF.